The 10 T cell receptor beta chains below were found in one sample sequenced in a study of T-cell reconstitution after alpha-beta-depleted transplantation in children (dated by TCRdb to 2015 to 2016). Taken with the paper, the label for treatment or condition translates to: allogeneic hematopoietic cell transplantation with graft depleted of TCRalphabeta T cells and CD19 B cells. Receptors were amplified or captured by PCR. Sequencing was carried out with an Illumina HiSeq 2500. Molecular barcoding was employed in the preparation of TCR libraries, with unique molecular identifiers being used to normalize TCRbeta repertoire quantification. TCRdb reprocessed the public reads (quality trimming at Q25 with fastp, clone calling with MiXCR) and kept in-frame beta chains. Identical CDR3 protein sequences are pooled into one entry, listed with their most common genes and DNA. For this sample the table gives around 450,000 distinct CDR3 sequences, of which roughly 15% were detected only once. The ten largest account for under 30% of the sample.

Specimen: PBMCs, mostly from graft donor cells, collected 360 days after TCRalphabeta/CD19-depleted stem cell transplant. The receptors come from a boy under two years old who had a stem cell transplant for Wiskott-Aldrich syndrome, so the T cells may come from the graft donor.

This clonotype has just a few counts. The V call is TRBV20-1, the J call TRBJ2-1; TRBD2 might be the D (7 bases). Trimming took 0 bases from V and 0 from J, leaving 12 bases between them. Germline V gene sequence: CDR1 DFQATT, CDR2 SNEGSKA (reference sequence). The CDR3 is 16 amino acids. CDR3 bases: TGCAGTGCTAGAGATGGGAGGGGGAGCTCCTACAATGAGCAGTTCTTC. This codes for CSARDGRGSSYNEQFF.

A few counts support this clonotype. J is TRBJ2-1 and V is TRBV18; perhaps TRBD2 as D (6 bases). This CDR3 has 16 residues. The germline gives CDR1 KGHSH, CDR2 LQKENI. Between the trimmed V and J ends, which lost 3 bases and 2 bases, there was a span of 14 bases. The chain's CDR3 is CASSPIWEEPYNEQFF. For the CDR3, the DNA is TGTGCCAGCTCACCGATCTGGGAGGAACCCTACAATGAGCAGTTCTTC. The variable domain in full, with the rest retrieved from reference TRBV18 and TRBJ2-1, is NAGVMQNPRHLVRRRGQEARLRCSPMKGHSHVYWYRQLPEEGLKFMVYLQKENIIDESGMPKERFSAEFPKEGPSILRIQQVVRGDSAAYFCASSPIWEEPYNEQFFGPGTRLTVL.

The V and J genes are TRBV12-3 or TRBV12-4 and TRBJ2-7; a weak D match, TRBD1 (5 bases). Trimming left V 0 bases short and J 6 bases short, with 12 bases between. The length of the CDR3 is 14 residues. Here the CDR3 reads CASSLARQSLEQYF. CDR3 nucleotide sequence: TGTGCCAGCAGTTTAGCCCGACAGTCCCTCGAGCAGTACTTC.

This clonotype was seen only a few times. V gene TRBV29-1 combines with J gene TRBJ1-2; 7 bases are a match to TRBD1. The CDR3 runs 15 residues. V was clipped by 4 bases and J by 2 bases; unmatched bases: 10. Germline CDR1 SQVTM, CDR2 ANQGSEA. This chain's CDR3 is CSVGPGTETNYGYTF. The CDR3 DNA is TGCAGCGTTGGCCCCGGGACAGAGACGAACTATGGCTACACCTTC.

The sample holds a few counts of this clonotype. CDR3 coding DNA: TGTGCCAGCAGACAGTCCCCCAATCAGCCCCAGCATTTT. Translated, it gives CASRQSPNQPQHF. The chain employs TRBV6-1 and TRBJ1-5; D is unclear. Germline V lookup: CDR1 MNHNS, CDR2 SASEGT. V was pared by 6 bases and J by 3 bases, with 9 bases between. The CDR3 extends over 13 amino acids.

A few counts support this clonotype. The rearrangement links TRBV6-1 to TRBJ2-7; TRBD1 agrees at 11 bases. The CDR3 has 15 amino acids. J was trimmed by 0 bases and V by 4 bases; bases with no gene match: 2. CDR1 is MNHNS, CDR2 SASEGT, per germline. CDR3 in DNA: TGTGCCAGCAGTGGGGACAGGGGGTACTCCTACGAGCAGTACTTC. It is translated as CASSGDRGYSYEQYF.

This clonotype showed up just a few times. This chain links TRBV20-1 with TRBJ2-1; D not resolved. Trimming cost V 5 bases and J 9 bases, with 11 bases left between them. The germline CDR1 and CDR2 sequences are DFQATT and SNEGSKA (reference sequence). The CDR3 has 11 residues. CDR3 residues: CSAGATTEQFF. The CDR3 coding sequence is TGCAGTGCTGGAGCAACTACTGAGCAGTTCTTC.

The chain combines TRBV5-1 with TRBJ2-2; TRBD2 matches at 9 bases. CDR1 is SGHRS, CDR2 YFSETQ, per germline. The CDR3 loop spans 15 amino acids. V was pared by 4 bases and J by 5 bases, with 6 bases of the junction left unmatched. DNA for the CDR3: TGCGCCAGCAGCGGTAGCGGGGGCTGGACCGGGGAGCTGTTTTTT. It translates to CASSGSGGWTGELFF.

This clonotype was counted only a few times. CDR3 loop: CAISANRVGAAKNIQYF. For the CDR3, the DNA is TGTGCCATCAGTGCAAACAGGGTCGGGGCTGCCAAAAACATTCAGTACTTC. The rearrangement uses TRBV10-3 and TRBJ2-4, with D perhaps matching TRBD1 (6 bases). This CDR3 has 17 amino acids. The germline gives CDR1 ENHRY, CDR2 SYGVKD. The V and J ends lost 4 bases and 1 base respectively, with 17 bases between them.

The J gene is TRBJ2-3, the V gene TRBV24-1; the D is unclear. With 2 bases removed from V and 6 bases from J, the gap between germline ends came to 8 bases. Germline V gene data show CDR1 as KGHDR and CDR2 as SFDVKD. This CDR3 comprises 13 residues. The CDR3 DNA reads as TGTGCCACCAGTGATTCCCCTCGGGATACGCAGTATTTT. This gives the protein CATSDSPRDTQYF.